Following are 18 T cell receptor beta chains from one sample sequenced in a study of T cells in Graves' hyperthyroidism and ophthalmopathy. TCR beta CDR3 regions were amplified from RNA. The study used the HTBI primer set for a first-round RT-PCR of the TCR CDR3. TCRdb analysed the multiplex PCR reads with MiXCR anew, one entry per CDR3 protein. The sample has fewer than 650,000 distinct CDR3 sequences; 12% to 15% are singletons. Input material: blood. The receptors were gathered from a woman aged 18-29 years with Graves' ophthalmopathy.

This clonotype was seen ten or more times. The chain is built from TRBV7-8 and TRBJ2-4; TRBD2 matches at 14 bases. Germline lookup yields CDR1 SGHVS and CDR2 FQNEAQ. V was pared by 1 base and J by 12 bases, with 8 bases of the junction left unmatched. This CDR3 comprises 16 residues. Here the CDR3 DNA reads TGTGCCAGCAGCTTAGGGGGGACTAGCGGGAGTCGGCGTCAGTACTTC. Translation: CASSLGGTSGSRRQYF.

This clonotype has just a few counts. This chain links TRBV11-3 with TRBJ1-4; 9 bases are shared with TRBD1. Germline assignment: CDR1 SGHNT and CDR2 YENEEA. This CDR3 contains 16 residues. Trimming cost V 5 bases and J 6 bases; bases outside gene matches: 10. The CDR3 nucleotides read TGTGCCAGCAGCGTACCGTCCGGGACAGGGCATGAAAAACTGTTTTTT. Translating it yields CASSVPSGTGHEKLFF. Filled out from reference TRBV11-3 and TRBJ1-4, the complete variable domain reads EAGVVQSPRYKIIEKKQPVAFWCNPISGHNTLYWYLQNLGQGPELLIRYENEEAVDDSQLPKDRFSAERLKGVDSTLKIQPAELGDSAVYLCASSVPSGTGHEKLFFGSGTQLSVL.

Ten or more counts support this clonotype. The chain joins TRBV7-9 to TRBJ2-1, with TRBD2 matching over 7 bases. J was trimmed by 5 bases and V by 5 bases; bases with no gene match: 9. The V gene's germline CDR1 is SEHNR and CDR2 FQNEAQ (reference sequence). The length of the CDR3 is 15 residues. The CDR3 spells CASSETSDRHNEQFF. Written as DNA, the CDR3 is TGTGCCAGCAGCGAAACTAGCGATCGACACAATGAGCAGTTCTTC.

This clonotype was found many times. With a much larger clone just one base away, this may be a read error. The CDR3 reads CASTQGADRVYERYF. In nucleotides, the CDR3 is TGTGCCAGCACCCAAGGTGCAGACAGGGTATACGAGCGGTACTTC. This rearrangement joins TRBV6-1 to TRBJ2-7; TRBD1 matches at 7 bases. Germline CDR1 and CDR2: MNHNS and SASEGT. This CDR3 has 15 residues.

In the case of this clonotype: A clone one base away is much larger, so this may be a read error. The chain is built from TRBV12-3 or TRBV12-4 and TRBJ1-3; a weak D match, TRBD1 (5 bases). This CDR3 spans 15 amino acids. The CDR3 spells CASSNRLGSGNTIHF. CDR3 DNA sequence: TGTGCCAGCAGTAACAGGCTCGGATCTGGAAACACCATACATTTT.

In its sample, this clonotype was seen a few times. The chain uses TRBV19 and TRBJ1-1; D possibly corresponds to TRBD1 (6 bases). This CDR3 region has 14 residues. The V gene lost 10 bases and the J gene lost 5 bases, with 20 bases spanning the gap. Germline V gene lookup returns CDR1 LNHDA and CDR2 SQIVND (reference sequence). The CDR3 sequence is CAITGRGEGTEAFF. In nucleotides, the CDR3 is TGTGCCATTACGGGCAGGGGAGAGGGAACTGAAGCTTTCTTT.

Ten or more counts support this clonotype. V and J are TRBV18 and TRBJ1-1, with unresolved D. Trimming left V 4 bases short and J 1 base short, with 10 bases between. The germline V gene encodes CDR1 KGHSH and CDR2 LQKENI. The CDR3 is 14 residues long. CDR3 nucleotides: TGTGCCAGCTCACGAATAGGACCGAACACTGAAGCTTTCTTT. Translation gives CASSRIGPNTEAFF.

At least ten counts were recorded for this clonotype. The rearrangement links TRBV2 to TRBJ2-5; D tentatively fits TRBD1 or TRBD2 (5 bases each). The V gene's germline CDR1 is SNHLY and CDR2 FYNNEI. The V gene lost 3 bases and the J gene lost 5 bases, with 10 bases spanning the gap. The CDR3 is 13 residues long. The DNA for the CDR3 is TGTGCCAGCAGTGACGGGGCTGGGGAGACCCAGTACTTC. Amino acids: CASSDGAGETQYF.

This clonotype was picked up a small number of times. This rearrangement joins TRBV6-1 to TRBJ1-1, with D possibly matching TRBD1 (5 bases). Per the germline V gene, CDR1 is MNHNS and CDR2 is SASEGT. V lost 7 bases and J 0 bases, leaving 12 bases between the germline ends. This CDR3 has 14 amino acids. The CDR3 coding sequence is TGTGCCAGCACCGAGACAGCGATGAACACTGAAGCTTTCTTT. This codes for CASTETAMNTEAFF.

Comment on this clonotype: The junction does not match germline at one end; this may be a read error. The CDR3 region is CAGSLVLGQGKGSPLHF. The DNA of the CDR3 is TGTGCCGGCAGTTTGGTACTCGGGCAGGGAAAGGGTTCACCCCTCCACTTT. This chain links TRBV12-3 or TRBV12-4 with TRBJ1-6; D might be TRBD1 (5 bases). CDR3 size: 17 residues.

This clonotype occurred many times. This chain joins TRBV20-1 and TRBJ2-5; 12 nucleotides align to TRBD1. The length of the CDR3 is 15 residues. CDR1 is DFQATT and CDR2 is SNEGSKA in the germline V gene (reference sequence). Unmatched junction bases numbered 6, after V lost 4 bases and J lost 3 bases. This chain's CDR3 is CSATGTGGYKETQYF. The CDR3 DNA follows: TGCAGTGCTACCGGGACAGGGGGCTACAAAGAGACCCAGTACTTC.

This clonotype has ten or more counts. This chain links TRBV28 with TRBJ1-1, with TRBD1 identical over 8 bases. J gave up 6 bases and V 4 bases, and 7 bases lay outside the gene matches. This CDR3 has 14 amino acids. Germline V gives CDR1 MDHEN, CDR2 SYDVKM. For the CDR3, the DNA is TGTGCCAGCAGTTCCGGACAGGGTGCGGCTGAAGCTTTCTTT. This gives the protein CASSSGQGAAEAFF.

Many counts were recorded for this clonotype. The J gene is TRBJ1-1, the V gene TRBV6-2 or TRBV6-3; D call uncertain. The length of the CDR3 is 12 residues. The germline V gene encodes CDR1 MNHEY and CDR2 SVGEGT. V was cut by 0 bases and J by 9 bases, with 8 bases left in between. CDR3 amino acids: CASSYSVFQAFF. The CDR3, as DNA: TGTGCCAGCAGTTACTCGGTATTTCAAGCTTTCTTT.

The rearrangement uses TRBV19 and TRBJ2-1; 8 bases agree with TRBD2. CDR3 length: 15 residues. V lost 6 bases to trimming and J lost 4 bases; unmatched junction nucleotides: 8. Looked up from germline, CDR1 is LNHDA and CDR2 is SQIVND (reference sequence). The CDR3 DNA follows: TGTGCCAGTAGCGAATGGACTAGCCTATACAATGAGCAGTTCTTC. Encoded protein: CASSEWTSLYNEQFF.

This clonotype has a count of ten or more. The chain links TRBV12-3 or TRBV12-4 to TRBJ2-5; TRBD2 matches at 11 bases. This CDR3 has 16 residues. Losses at the gene ends were 1 base for V and 2 bases for J; bases not matched to a gene: 3. The CDR3, as DNA: TGTGCCAGCAGTTTAGGACTAGCGGGGCAACAAGAGACCCAGTACTTC. Its protein product is CASSLGLAGQQETQYF.

The chain uses TRBV7-2 and TRBJ2-7, with D unresolved. CDR3 size: 15 residues. Germline CDR1 SGHTA, CDR2 FQGNSA. V was pared by 5 bases and J by 2 bases, with 16 bases between. The CDR3 here is CASSDTGRLTYEQYF. In DNA form, the CDR3 reads TGTGCCAGCAGCGACACGGGCCGACTTACCTACGAGCAGTACTTC.

This clonotype was detected ten times or more. The chain is built from TRBV28 and TRBJ2-3, with 7 bases fitting TRBD2. Germline trimming cut 3 bases from V and 0 bases from J; bases unmatched to any gene: 12. The CDR3 loop spans 18 amino acids. Per the germline V gene, CDR1 is MDHEN and CDR2 is SYDVKM. The CDR3: CASSFGASGRRSTDTQYF. CDR3 DNA: TGTGCCAGCAGTTTCGGAGCTAGCGGAAGACGGAGCACAGATACGCAGTATTTT.

The V gene is TRBV9, the J gene TRBJ2-5; D is undetermined. V lost 0 bases and J lost 1, with 7 bases in between. The CDR3 contains 14 residues. The germline V gene has CDR1 SGDLS and CDR2 YYNGEE. The CDR3 protein is CASSVAAGQETQYF. CDR3 DNA: TGTGCCAGCAGCGTAGCTGCAGGCCAAGAGACCCAGTACTTC.